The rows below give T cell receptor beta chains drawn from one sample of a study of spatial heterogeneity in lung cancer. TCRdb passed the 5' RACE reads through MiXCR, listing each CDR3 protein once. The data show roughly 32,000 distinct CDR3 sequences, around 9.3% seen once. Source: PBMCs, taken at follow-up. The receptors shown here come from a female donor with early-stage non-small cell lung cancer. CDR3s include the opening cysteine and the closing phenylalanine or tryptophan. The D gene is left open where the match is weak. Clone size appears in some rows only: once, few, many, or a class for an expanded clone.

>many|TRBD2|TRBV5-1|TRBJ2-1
CASSLAPSGSYNEQFF
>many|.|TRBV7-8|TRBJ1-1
CASSLVRGNTEAFF
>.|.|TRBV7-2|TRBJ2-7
CASSLGGPFEQYF
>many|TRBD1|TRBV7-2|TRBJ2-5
CASSVRDRGRGQETQYF
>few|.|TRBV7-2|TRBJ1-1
CASSASMNTEAFF
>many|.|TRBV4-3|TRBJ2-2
CASSHNTGELFF
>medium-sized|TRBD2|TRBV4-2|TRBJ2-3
CASSQEGASGGLDTQYF
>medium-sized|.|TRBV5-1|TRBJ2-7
CASSFGQVAYEQYF
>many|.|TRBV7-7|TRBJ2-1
CATSRTTDNEQFF
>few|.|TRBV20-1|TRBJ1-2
CSARDPASSNYGYTF
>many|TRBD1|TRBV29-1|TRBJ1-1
CSVVRDRSTEAFF
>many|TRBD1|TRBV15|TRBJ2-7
CATSTGQGPYEQYF
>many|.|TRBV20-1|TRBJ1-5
CSARDGGPNQPQHF
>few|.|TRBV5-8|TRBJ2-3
CASSWDNTDTQYF
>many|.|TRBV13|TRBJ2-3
CASSFGPGRGDTQYF
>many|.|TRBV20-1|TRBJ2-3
CSAPFTDTQYF
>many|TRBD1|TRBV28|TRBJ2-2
CASSLRQGASGELFF
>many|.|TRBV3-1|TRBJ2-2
CASAQGNTGELFF
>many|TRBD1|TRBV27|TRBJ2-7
CASSLRDRTVDEQYF
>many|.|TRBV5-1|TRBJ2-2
CASSLEASGELFF
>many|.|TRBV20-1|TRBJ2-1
CSARDLAGKLSNEQFF
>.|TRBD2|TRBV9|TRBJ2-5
CASSVATAGGQETQYF
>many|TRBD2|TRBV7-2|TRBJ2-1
CASSLRSGTSGYNEQFF
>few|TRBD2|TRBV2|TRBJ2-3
CASGAGGTDTQYF
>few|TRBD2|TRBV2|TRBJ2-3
CASSEAAGGDTQYF
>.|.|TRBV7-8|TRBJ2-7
CASSLNGAYEQYF
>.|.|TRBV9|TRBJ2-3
CASNRDLGTDTQYF
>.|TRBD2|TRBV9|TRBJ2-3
CASSSRTSGDATDTQYF
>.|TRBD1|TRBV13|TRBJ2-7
CASSQQGAYEQYF
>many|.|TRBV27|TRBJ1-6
CASSTPGGYNSPLHF
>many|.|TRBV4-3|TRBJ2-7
CASTLSTAAYEQYF
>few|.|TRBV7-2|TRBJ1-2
CASSARDPRGYTF
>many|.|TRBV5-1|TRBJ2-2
CASSLTVGNTGELFF
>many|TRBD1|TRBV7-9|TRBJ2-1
CASSSGQGSYNEQFF
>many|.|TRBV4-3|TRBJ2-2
CASSLDPGGELFF
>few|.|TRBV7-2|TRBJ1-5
CASSLQGHQPQHF
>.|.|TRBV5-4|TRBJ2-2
CASSLGTVNTGELFF
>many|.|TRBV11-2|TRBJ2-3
CASSFLSPDTQYF
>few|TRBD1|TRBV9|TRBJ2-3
CASSATGDLDSTQYF
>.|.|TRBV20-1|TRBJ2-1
CSARAGTEQFF
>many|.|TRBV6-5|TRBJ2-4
CASSSRTGIQYF
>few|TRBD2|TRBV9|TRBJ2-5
CASSPTSGEETQYF
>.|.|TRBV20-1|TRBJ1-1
CSARDRGQAFF
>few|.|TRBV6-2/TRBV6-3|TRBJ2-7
CASSPSFYEQYF
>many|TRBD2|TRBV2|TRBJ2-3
CASSRASGGGTQYF
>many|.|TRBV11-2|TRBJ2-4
CASSLDPGANANIQYF
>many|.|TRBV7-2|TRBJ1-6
CASRGRDSPLHF
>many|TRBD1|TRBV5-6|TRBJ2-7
CASSFVGTGPYEQYF
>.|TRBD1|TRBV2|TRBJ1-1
CASSQIGTGEAFF